A single sample is the source of the 17 T cell receptor beta chains below, sequenced in a study of blood T cell repertoires in COVID-19. TCRdb's table, derived via immunoSEQ multiplex PCR, lists solely in-frame clones and lacks some. Of some 40,000 clones listed, more than 75% were seen once; the top ten hold roughly 19%. Source material: peripheral blood. The receptors were gathered from a man aged 70 or older with acute or convalescent COVID-19.

V is TRBV11-2 and J is TRBJ2-5; 7 bases line up with TRBD2. V dropped 3 bases and J dropped 5; count of bases not matched to a gene: 6. The V gene's germline CDR1 is SGHAT and CDR2 FQNNGV. The CDR3 contains 14 residues. CDR3 amino acids: CASSFGASGETQYF. The CDR3 DNA is TGTGCCAGCAGCTTTGGGGCTAGCGGCGAGACCCAGTACTTC.

The rearrangement links TRBV7-9 to TRBJ1-2; D is unclear. The CDR3 is made up of 13 amino acids. Looked up from germline, CDR1 is SEHNR and CDR2 is FQNEAQ (reference sequence). V was cut by 1 base and J by 8 bases, with 11 bases left in between. CDR3 in amino acids: CASSLGGLKGYTF. DNA for the CDR3: TGTGCCAGCAGCTTAGGAGGACTCAAGGGCTACACCTTC.

This clone was detected once. The V call is TRBV11-2, the J call TRBJ2-3; D unresolved. Between the trimmed V and J ends, which lost 0 bases and 8 bases, there was a span of 9 bases. The CDR3 runs to 13 residues. CDR1 is SGHAT, CDR2 FQNNGV, per germline. DNA for the CDR3: TGTGCCAGCAGCTTAGAGAGCCTGAGTACGCAGTATTTT. Amino acid sequence: CASSLESLSTQYF.

The gene calls are TRBV5-5 and TRBJ2-1; 12 bases align to TRBD2. Germline V gene lookup returns CDR1 SGHKS and CDR2 YYEKEE (reference sequence). This CDR3 is 16 amino acids long. Losses at the gene ends were 0 bases for V and 9 bases for J; bases not matched to a gene: 7. This chain's CDR3 is CASSLASSGGAGEQFF. The CDR3, as DNA: TGTGCCAGCAGCTTGGCTTCTAGCGGGGGGGCCGGTGAGCAGTTCTTC.

The rearrangement joins TRBV6-6 to TRBJ1-1; no definite D call. This CDR3 has 14 residues. Germline assignment: CDR1 MNHNY and CDR2 SVGAGI (reference sequence). V lost 2 bases to trimming and J lost 1 base, with 8 bases between them. The CDR3 protein is CASSYPTENTEAFF. In DNA form, the CDR3 reads TGTGCCAGCAGTTACCCAACAGAGAACACTGAAGCTTTCTTT.

This clone was counted between two and nine times. The rearrangement uses TRBV12-3 or TRBV12-4 and TRBJ1-5; no clear D. The CDR3 extends over 11 amino acids. Trimming removed 6 bases at V and 9 bases at J, with 9 bases between. CDR3 loop: CASSFSGPQHF. In DNA, the CDR3 is TGTGCCAGCAGCTTCTCAGGGCCCCAGCATTTT.

The CDR3, as DNA: TGTGCCAGCTCACCAGCATTGTCGAGGGCTGAAGCTTTCTTT. Protein sequence: CASSPALSRAEAFF. The V and J genes are TRBV18 and TRBJ1-1; D gene ambiguous. The V and J ends lost 2 bases and 6 bases respectively, with 13 bases between them. The CDR3 totals 14 residues. Looked up from germline, CDR1 is KGHSH and CDR2 is LQKENI.

V gene TRBV2 combines with J gene TRBJ1-2, with TRBD1 matching over 8 bases. Germline CDR1 reads SNHLY; CDR2 reads FYNNEI. CDR3 length: 14 residues. Trimming at V came to 2 bases and at J to 8 bases, leaving 7 bases not matched to a gene. The CDR3 loop is CASSERRQGAGYTF. As DNA, the CDR3 is TGTGCCAGCAGTGAAAGGAGGCAGGGGGCCGGCTACACCTTC.

The genes are TRBV4-3 and TRBJ1-2; D may be TRBD1 (5 bases). CDR3 length: 15 residues. The germline V gene has CDR1 LGHNA and CDR2 YSLEER. V was clipped by 0 bases and J by 8 bases, with 16 bases between them. CDR3 loop: CASSQESAVWGGYTF. As DNA, the CDR3 is TGCGCCAGCAGCCAAGAATCGGCCGTCTGGGGCGGCTACACCTTC.

J is TRBJ1-3 and V is TRBV19, with D uncertain. CDR3 length equals 14 residues. Germline V gene sequence: CDR1 LNHDA, CDR2 SQIVND (reference sequence). The V and J ends lost 5 bases and 3 bases respectively, with 11 bases between them. In DNA, the CDR3 is TGTGCCAGTAGTCTCTCTAGCAGTGGAAACACCATATATTTT. Residues: CASSLSSSGNTIYF.

This chain connects TRBV19 to TRBJ1-4; D possibly corresponds to TRBD1 (6 bases). The CDR3 has 14 residues. Deletions cut 7 bases from V and 7 bases from J, with 16 bases between. Germline lookup yields CDR1 LNHDA and CDR2 SQIVND (reference sequence). The CDR3 DNA reads TGTGCCAGTACCCCGACAGGCGCAAGTGAAAAACTGTTTTTT. This gives the protein CASTPTGASEKLFF.

The chain joins TRBV11-2 to TRBJ2-1; 9 nucleotides line up with TRBD2. The germline V gene has CDR1 SGHAT and CDR2 FQNNGV. The CDR3 has 15 residues. Trimming removed 2 bases from V and 9 bases from J; junction bases left unmatched: 8. The CDR3 spells CASSLKSSGGFEQFF. DNA for the CDR3: TGTGCCAGCAGCTTAAAAAGTAGCGGGGGATTTGAGCAGTTCTTC.

The J gene is TRBJ1-2, the V gene TRBV28; D possibly corresponds to TRBD1 (6 bases). Between the trimmed V and J ends, which lost 3 bases and 4 bases, there was a span of 12 bases. Germline V gives CDR1 MDHEN, CDR2 SYDVKM. CDR3 length equals 14 residues. The DNA for the CDR3 is TGTGCCAGCAGTTTTCGGACAGTCGGCTATGGCTACACCTTC. Residues: CASSFRTVGYGYTF.

The chain carries TRBV30 and TRBJ2-2, with D maybe TRBD2 (5 bases). The V gene lost 1 base and the J gene lost 0 bases, with 6 bases spanning the gap. The V gene's germline CDR1 is GTSNPN and CDR2 SVGIG (reference sequence). The CDR3 loop spans 14 amino acids. CDR3 in amino acids: CAWSGLPNTGELFF. DNA of the CDR3: TGTGCCTGGAGTGGACTACCGAACACCGGGGAGCTGTTTTTT.

The chain recombines TRBV7-3 with TRBJ1-5, with 8 bases matching TRBD1. Germline V gene lookup returns CDR1 SGHTA and CDR2 FQGTGA. The V gene end was trimmed by 2 bases and the J gene end by 2 bases; junction bases not matched to a gene: 5. There are 16 residues in the CDR3. CDR3 amino acids: CASSLGQGGCNQPQHF. DNA for the CDR3: TGTGCCAGCAGCTTAGGACAGGGAGGGTGCAATCAGCCCCAGCATTTT. The full variable domain, its missing parts supplied by reference TRBV7-3 and TRBJ1-5, is GAGVSQTPSNKVTEKGKYVELRCDPISGHTALYWYRQSLGQGPEFLIYFQGTGAADDSGLPNDRFFAVRPEGSVSTLKIQRTERGDSAVYLCASSLGQGGCNQPQHFGDGTRLSIL.

This chain links TRBV9 with TRBJ2-7; TRBD1 is a possible D gene (6 bases). Per the germline V gene, CDR1 is SGDLS and CDR2 is YYNGEE. V dropped 0 bases and J dropped 0 bases, with 10 bases sitting between them. The length of the CDR3 is 15 residues. CDR3 in DNA: TGTGCCAGCAGCGTAGGGGAAGGGGGCTCCTACGAGCAGTACTTC. As protein: CASSVGEGGSYEQYF. Complete variable domain (other parts from reference TRBV9 and TRBJ2-7): DSGVTQTPKHLITATGQRVTLRCSPRSGDLSVYWYQQSLDQGLQFLIQYYNGEERAKGNILERFSAQQFPDLHSELNLSSLELGDSALYFCASSVGEGGSYEQYFGPGTRLTVT.

The chain uses TRBV19 and TRBJ1-5, with a tentative D call TRBD1 (6 bases). The germline V gene encodes CDR1 LNHDA and CDR2 SQIVND (reference sequence). The CDR3 length is 14 residues. The ends were cut back, 5 bases at V and 7 bases at J, with 15 bases in the middle. The CDR3 coding sequence is TGTGCCAGTAGTCCTGGGACAATGGGCCAGCCCCAGCATTTT. It translates to CASSPGTMGQPQHF.